The present T cell receptor beta chain was sequenced within a study of OX40 agonist ivuxolimab in advanced cancers. The study, taken as a whole, reports: CD4+ and CD8+ blood T cells expanded clonally by week 6 at 0.1 to 3.0 mg/kg. More expanded clones were found, on average, in CD8+ than in CD4+ T cells.

The V end lost 6 bases, the J end lost 0 bases, and 12 bases lay between the germline ends. The CDR3 covers 15 residues. Germline assignment: CDR1 LNHDA and CDR2 SQIVND (reference sequence). TCRdb's copy holds only in-frame clones and misses some; the assay was immunoSEQ multiplex PCR. The sample contains around 60,000 clones, about nine tenths of which appear only once. Notes on this clone: The antigen remains unidentified.

This receptor was identified in an adult with an advanced solid tumor such as melanoma, head and neck, liver or kidney cancer. This chain links TRBV19 with TRBJ1-5; no clear D. Sequenced material: CD4+ or CD8+ T cells sorted from blood, taken in a trial of the OX40 agonist ivuxolimab. The CDR3 DNA sequence: TGTGCCAGTAGGTCAGACATCATTAGCAATCAGCCCCAGCATTTT. The encoded protein is CASRSDIISNQPQHF. The whole variable domain, filled in from reference TRBV19 and TRBJ1-5, reads DGGITQSPKYLFRKEGQNVTLSCEQNLNHDAMYWYRQDPGQGLRLIYYSQIVNDFQKGDIAEGYSVSREKKESFPLTVTSAQKNPTAFYLCASRSDIISNQPQHFGDGTRLSIL.